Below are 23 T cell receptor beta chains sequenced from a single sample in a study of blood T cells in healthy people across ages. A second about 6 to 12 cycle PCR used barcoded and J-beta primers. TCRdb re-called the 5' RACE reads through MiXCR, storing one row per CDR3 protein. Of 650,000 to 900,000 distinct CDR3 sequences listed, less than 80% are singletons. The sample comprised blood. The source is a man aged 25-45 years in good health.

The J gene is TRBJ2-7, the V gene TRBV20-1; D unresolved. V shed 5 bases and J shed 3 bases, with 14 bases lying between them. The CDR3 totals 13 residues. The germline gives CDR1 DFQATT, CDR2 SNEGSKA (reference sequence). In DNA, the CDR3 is TGCAGTGCTCCTGACGGGCTCAACTACGAGCAGTACTTC. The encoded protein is CSAPDGLNYEQYF.

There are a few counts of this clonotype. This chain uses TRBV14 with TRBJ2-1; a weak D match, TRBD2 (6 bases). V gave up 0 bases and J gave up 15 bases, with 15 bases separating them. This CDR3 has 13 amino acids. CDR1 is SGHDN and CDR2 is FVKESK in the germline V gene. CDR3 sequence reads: CASSQDRGLRRFF. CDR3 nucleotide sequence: TGTGCCAGCAGCCAAGATAGGGGACTCCGACGGTTCTTC.

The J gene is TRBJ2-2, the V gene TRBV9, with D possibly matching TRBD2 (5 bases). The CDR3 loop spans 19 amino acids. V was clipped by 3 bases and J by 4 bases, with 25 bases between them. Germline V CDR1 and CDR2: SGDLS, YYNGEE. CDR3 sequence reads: CASSGRAPGELAGTGELFF. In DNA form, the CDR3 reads TGTGCCAGCAGCGGAAGGGCGCCCGGGGAGCTAGCAGGCACCGGGGAGCTGTTTTTT.

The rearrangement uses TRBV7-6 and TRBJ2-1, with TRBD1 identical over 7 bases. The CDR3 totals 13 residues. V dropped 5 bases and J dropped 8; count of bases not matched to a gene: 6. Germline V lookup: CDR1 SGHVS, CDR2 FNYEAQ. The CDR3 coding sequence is TGTGCCAGCAGCGGGACAACAGGGGATGAGCAGTTCTTC. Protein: CASSGTTGDEQFF.

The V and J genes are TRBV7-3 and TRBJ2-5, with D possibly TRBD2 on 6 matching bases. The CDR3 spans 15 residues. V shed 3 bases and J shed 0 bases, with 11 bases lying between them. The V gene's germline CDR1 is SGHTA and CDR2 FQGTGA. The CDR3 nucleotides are TGTGCCAGCAGCTTTGCCCGGGGGTACCAAGAGACCCAGTACTTC. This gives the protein CASSFARGYQETQYF.

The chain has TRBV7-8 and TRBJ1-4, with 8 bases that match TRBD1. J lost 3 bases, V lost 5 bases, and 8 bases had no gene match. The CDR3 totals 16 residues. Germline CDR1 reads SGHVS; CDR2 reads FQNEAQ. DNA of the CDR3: TGTGCCAGCAGCGGGGGTCAGGGGGCGGCTAATGAAAAACTGTTTTTT. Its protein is CASSGGQGAANEKLFF. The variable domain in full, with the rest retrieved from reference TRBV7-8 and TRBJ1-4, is GAGVSQSPRYKVAKRGQDVALRCDPISGHVSLFWYQQALGQGPEFLTYFQNEAQLDKSGLPSDRFFAERPEGSVSTLKIQRTQQEDSAVYLCASSGGQGAANEKLFFGSGTQLSVL.

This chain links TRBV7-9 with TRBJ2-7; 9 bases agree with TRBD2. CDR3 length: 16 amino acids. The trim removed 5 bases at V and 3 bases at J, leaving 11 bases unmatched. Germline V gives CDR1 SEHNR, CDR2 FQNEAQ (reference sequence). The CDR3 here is CASSPPGTSTYYEQYF. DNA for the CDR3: TGTGCCAGCAGCCCACCCGGGACTAGCACCTACTACGAGCAGTACTTC.

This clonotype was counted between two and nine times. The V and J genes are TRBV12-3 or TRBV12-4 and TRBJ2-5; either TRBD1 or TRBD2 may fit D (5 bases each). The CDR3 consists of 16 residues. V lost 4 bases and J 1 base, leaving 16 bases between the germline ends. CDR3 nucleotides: TGTGCCAGCAGTTCCGACATTGGGACGCGCCAAGAGACCCAGTACTTC. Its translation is CASSSDIGTRQETQYF.

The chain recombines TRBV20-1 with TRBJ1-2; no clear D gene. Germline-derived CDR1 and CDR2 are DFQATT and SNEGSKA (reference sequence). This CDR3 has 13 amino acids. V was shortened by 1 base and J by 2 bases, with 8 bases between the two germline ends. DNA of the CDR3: TGCAGTGCTAGAGGGCAGGTAAACTATGGCTACACCTTC. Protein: CSARGQVNYGYTF.

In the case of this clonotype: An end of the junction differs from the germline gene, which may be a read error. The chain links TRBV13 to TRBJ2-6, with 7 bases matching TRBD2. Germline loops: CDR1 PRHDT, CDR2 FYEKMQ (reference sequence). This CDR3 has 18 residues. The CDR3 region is CAGSLGRAYISGANVLTF. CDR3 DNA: TGTGCCGGCAGCTTAGGGAGGGCATATATCTCTGGGGCCAACGTCCTGACTTTC.

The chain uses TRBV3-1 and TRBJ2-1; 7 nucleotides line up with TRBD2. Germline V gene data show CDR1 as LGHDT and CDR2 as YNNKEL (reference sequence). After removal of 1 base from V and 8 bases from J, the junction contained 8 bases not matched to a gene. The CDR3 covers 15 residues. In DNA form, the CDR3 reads TGTGCCAGCAGCCAAGGTCCCGGGAGGAGGGATGAGCAGTTCTTC. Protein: CASSQGPGRRDEQFF.

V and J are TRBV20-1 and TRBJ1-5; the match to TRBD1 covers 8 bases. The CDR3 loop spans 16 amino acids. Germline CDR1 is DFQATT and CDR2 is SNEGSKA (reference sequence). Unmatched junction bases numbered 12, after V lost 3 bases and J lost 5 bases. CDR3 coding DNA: TGCAGTGCTAGTAGACCACGAGGACAGGGCTATCAGCCCCAGCATTTT. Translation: CSASRPRGQGYQPQHF.

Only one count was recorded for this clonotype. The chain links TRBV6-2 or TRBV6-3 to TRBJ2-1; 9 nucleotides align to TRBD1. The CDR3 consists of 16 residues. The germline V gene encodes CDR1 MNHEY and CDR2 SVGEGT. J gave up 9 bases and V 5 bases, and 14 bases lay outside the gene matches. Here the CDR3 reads CASSVGPGQGWGEQFF. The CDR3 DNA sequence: TGTGCCAGCAGTGTAGGCCCGGGACAGGGTTGGGGTGAGCAGTTCTTC.

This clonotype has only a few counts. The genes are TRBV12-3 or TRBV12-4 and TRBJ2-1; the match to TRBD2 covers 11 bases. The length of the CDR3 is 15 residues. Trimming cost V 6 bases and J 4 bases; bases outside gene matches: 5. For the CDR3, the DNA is TGTGCCAGCAGGGGTGGGACTAGCGGTTACAATGAGCAGTTCTTC. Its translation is CASRGGTSGYNEQFF.

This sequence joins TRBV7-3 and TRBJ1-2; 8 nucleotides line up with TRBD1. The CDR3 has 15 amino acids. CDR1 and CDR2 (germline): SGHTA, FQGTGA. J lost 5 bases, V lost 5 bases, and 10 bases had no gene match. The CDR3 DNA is TGTGCCAGCAGCCCCTCCGGGCAGGGGGCATATGGCTACACCTTC. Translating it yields CASSPSGQGAYGYTF.

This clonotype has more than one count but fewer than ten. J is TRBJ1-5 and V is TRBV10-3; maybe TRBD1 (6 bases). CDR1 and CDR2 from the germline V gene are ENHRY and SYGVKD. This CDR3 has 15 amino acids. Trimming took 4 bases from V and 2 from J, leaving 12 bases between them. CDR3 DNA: TGTGCCATCAGTGTCCGGGACACCGGCAATCAGCCCCAGCATTTT. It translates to CAISVRDTGNQPQHF.

In DNA form, the CDR3 reads TGTGCCTCCTGGAGGGCTCAAGAGACCCAGTACTTC. Its protein product is CASWRAQETQYF. V and J are TRBV12-3 or TRBV12-4 and TRBJ2-5, with D possibly matching TRBD2 (6 bases). V was pared by 11 bases and J by 2 bases, with 12 bases between. This CDR3 spans 12 amino acids.

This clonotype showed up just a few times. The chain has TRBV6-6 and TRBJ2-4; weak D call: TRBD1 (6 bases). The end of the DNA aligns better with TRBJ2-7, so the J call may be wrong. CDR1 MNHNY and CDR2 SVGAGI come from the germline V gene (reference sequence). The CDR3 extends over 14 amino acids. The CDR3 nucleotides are TGTGCCAGCAGTACTCAGGGGCTCGGGGACGAGCAGTACTTC. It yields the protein CASSTQGLGDEQYF.

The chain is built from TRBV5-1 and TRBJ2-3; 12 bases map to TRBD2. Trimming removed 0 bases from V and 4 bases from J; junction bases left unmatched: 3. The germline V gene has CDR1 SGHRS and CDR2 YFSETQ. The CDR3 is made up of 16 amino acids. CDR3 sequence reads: CASSLATSGGSDTQYF. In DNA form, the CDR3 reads TGCGCCAGCAGCTTGGCGACTAGCGGGGGCTCAGATACGCAGTATTTT.

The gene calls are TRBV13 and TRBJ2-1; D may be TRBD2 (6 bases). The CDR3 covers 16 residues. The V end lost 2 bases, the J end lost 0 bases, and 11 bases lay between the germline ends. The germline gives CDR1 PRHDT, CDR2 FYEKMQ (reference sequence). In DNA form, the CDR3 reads TGTGCCAGCAGCTTACCCGGGAGTGGCTCCTACAATGAGCAGTTCTTC. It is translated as CASSLPGSGSYNEQFF.

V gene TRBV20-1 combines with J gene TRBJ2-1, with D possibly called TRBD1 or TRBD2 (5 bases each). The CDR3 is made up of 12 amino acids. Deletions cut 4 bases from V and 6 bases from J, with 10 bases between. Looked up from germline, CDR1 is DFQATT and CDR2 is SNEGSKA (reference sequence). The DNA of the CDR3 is TGCAGTGCTATGGATGGGGGCAATGAGCAGTTCTTC. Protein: CSAMDGGNEQFF.

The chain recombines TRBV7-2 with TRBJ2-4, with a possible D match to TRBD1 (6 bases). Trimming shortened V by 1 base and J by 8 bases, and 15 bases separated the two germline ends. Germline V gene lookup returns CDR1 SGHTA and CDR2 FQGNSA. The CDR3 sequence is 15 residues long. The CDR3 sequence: CASSLGDTGPDIQYF. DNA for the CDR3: TGTGCCAGCAGCTTAGGGGACACAGGGCCAGACATTCAGTACTTC.

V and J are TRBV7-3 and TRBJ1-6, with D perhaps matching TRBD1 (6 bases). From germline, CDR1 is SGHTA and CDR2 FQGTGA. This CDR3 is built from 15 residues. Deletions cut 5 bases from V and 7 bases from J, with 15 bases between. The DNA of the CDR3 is TGTGCCAGCAGCGTGACAGGATTAGGGAATTCACCCCTCCACTTT. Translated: CASSVTGLGNSPLHF.